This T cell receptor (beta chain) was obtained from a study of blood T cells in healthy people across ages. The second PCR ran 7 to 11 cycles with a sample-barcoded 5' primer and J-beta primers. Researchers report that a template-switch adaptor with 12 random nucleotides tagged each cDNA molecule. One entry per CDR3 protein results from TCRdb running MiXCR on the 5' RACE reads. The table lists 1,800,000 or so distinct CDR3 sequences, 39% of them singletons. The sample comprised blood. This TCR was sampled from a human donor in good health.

As DNA, the CDR3 is TGCAGTGCTAAGACCCCAGGGTCGGGCTACACCTTC. It codes for CSAKTPGSGYTF. V gene TRBV20-1 combines with J gene TRBJ1-2, with D possibly matching TRBD1 (5 bases). The CDR3 runs to 12 residues. Trimming stripped 4 bases from V and 8 bases from J, with 14 bases between. The V gene's germline CDR1 is DFQATT and CDR2 SNEGSKA (reference sequence).